This T cell receptor beta chain derives from a study of T-cell memory formation after mild COVID-19. V trimming: 3 bases; J trimming: 0 bases; junction bases outside the gene matches: 4. The CDR3 sequence is 15 residues long. Germline CDR1 reads LGHNA; CDR2 reads YSLEER. TCRdb re-called the 5' RACE reads through MiXCR, storing one row per CDR3 protein. The sample holds hundreds of thousands of distinct CDR3 sequences, 25% to 30% seen once. The sample consisted of PBMCs or a T cell subset sorted from them (not recorded which). This TCR was recovered from an adult woman who had mild COVID-19 (a few samples of this study predate the infection). Cell type and time point are not known. J is TRBJ2-7 and V is TRBV4-3; 8 bases map to TRBD2. The CDR3 DNA sequence: TGCGCCAGCAGCCATATACTAGCGGCCTCCTACGAGCAGTACTTC. Its protein product is CASSHILAASYEQYF.